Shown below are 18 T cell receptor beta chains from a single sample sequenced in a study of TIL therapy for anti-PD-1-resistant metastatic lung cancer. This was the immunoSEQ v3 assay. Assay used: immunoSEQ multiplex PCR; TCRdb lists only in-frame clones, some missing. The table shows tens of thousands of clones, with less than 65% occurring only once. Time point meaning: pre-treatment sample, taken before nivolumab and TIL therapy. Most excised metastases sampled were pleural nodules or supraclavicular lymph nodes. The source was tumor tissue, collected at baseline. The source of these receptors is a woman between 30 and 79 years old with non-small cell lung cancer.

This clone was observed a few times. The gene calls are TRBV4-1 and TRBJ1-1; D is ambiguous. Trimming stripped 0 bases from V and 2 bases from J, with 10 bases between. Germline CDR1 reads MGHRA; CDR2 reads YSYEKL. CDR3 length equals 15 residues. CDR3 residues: CASSQEGAANTEAFF. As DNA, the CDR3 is TGCGCCAGCAGCCAAGAAGGTGCAGCCAACACTGAAGCTTTCTTT.

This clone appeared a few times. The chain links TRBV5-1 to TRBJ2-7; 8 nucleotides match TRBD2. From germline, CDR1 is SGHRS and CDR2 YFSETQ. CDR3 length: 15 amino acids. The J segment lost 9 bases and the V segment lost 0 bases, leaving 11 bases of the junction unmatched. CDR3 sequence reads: CASSLAGLGTYPQYF. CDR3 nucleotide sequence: TGCGCCAGCAGCTTGGCGGGACTAGGCACTTATCCGCAGTACTTC.

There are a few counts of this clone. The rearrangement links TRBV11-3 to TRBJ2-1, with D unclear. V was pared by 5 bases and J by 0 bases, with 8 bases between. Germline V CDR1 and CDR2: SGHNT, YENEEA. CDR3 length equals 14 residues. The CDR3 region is CASSPSSSYNEQFF. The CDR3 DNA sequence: TGTGCCAGCAGCCCGTCCAGCTCCTACAATGAGCAGTTCTTC.

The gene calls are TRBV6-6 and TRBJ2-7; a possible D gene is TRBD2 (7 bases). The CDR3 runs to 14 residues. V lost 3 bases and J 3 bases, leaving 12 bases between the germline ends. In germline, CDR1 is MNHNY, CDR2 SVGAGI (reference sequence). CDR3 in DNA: TGTGCCAGCAGTTATTCGGGGGGCCGCTACGAGCAGTACTTC. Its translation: CASSYSGGRYEQYF.

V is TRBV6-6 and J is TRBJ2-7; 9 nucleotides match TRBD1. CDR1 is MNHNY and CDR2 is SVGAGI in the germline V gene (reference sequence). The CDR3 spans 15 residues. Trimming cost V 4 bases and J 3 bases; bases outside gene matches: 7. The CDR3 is CASSFTGTGYYEQYF. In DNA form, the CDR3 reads TGTGCCAGCAGTTTCACCGGGACAGGGTACTACGAGCAGTACTTC.

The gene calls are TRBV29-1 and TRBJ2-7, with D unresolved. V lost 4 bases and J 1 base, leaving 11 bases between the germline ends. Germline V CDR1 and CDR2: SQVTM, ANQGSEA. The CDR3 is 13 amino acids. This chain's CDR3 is CSVVIARSYEQYF. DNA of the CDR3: TGCAGCGTTGTTATAGCACGGTCCTACGAGCAGTACTTC.

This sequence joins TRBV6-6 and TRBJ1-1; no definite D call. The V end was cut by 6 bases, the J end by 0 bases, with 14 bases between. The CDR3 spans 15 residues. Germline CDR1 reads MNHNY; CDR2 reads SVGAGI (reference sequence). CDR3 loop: CASREVGRMNTEAFF. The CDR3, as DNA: TGTGCCAGCAGAGAAGTTGGACGGATGAACACTGAAGCTTTCTTT.

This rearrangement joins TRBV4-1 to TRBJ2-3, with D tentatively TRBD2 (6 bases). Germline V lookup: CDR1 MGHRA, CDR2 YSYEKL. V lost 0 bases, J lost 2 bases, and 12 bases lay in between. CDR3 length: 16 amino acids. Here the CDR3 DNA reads TGCGCCAGCAGCCAAGAGATGGGACTTCTCACAGATACGCAGTATTTT. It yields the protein CASSQEMGLLTDTQYF.

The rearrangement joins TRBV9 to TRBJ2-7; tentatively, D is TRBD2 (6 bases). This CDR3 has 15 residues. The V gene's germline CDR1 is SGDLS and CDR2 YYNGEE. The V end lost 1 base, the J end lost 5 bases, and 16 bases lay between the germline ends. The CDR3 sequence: CASSVQPGSRNEQYF. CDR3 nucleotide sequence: TGTGCCAGCAGCGTACAACCCGGGAGTAGGAACGAGCAGTACTTC. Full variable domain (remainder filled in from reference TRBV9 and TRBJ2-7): DSGVTQTPKHLITATGQRVTLRCSPRSGDLSVYWYQQSLDQGLQFLIQYYNGEERAKGNILERFSAQQFPDLHSELNLSSLELGDSALYFCASSVQPGSRNEQYFGPGTRLTVT.

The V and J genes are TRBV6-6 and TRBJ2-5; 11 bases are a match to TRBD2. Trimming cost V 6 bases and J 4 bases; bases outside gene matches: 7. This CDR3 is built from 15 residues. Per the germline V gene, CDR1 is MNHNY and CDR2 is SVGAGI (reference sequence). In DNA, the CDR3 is TGTGCCAGCAGACTCACTAGCGGGAGCCGAGAGACCCAGTACTTC. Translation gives CASRLTSGSRETQYF.

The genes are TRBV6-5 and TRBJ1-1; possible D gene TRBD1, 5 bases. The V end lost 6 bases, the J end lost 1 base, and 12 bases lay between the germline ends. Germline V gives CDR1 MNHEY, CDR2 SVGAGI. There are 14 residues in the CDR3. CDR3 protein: CASRYSGGNTEAFF. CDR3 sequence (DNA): TGTGCCAGCAGATATAGTGGGGGGAACACTGAAGCTTTCTTT.

CDR3: CASSPSSSYEQYF. CDR3 bases: TGTGCCAGCAGCCCTAGTTCTTCCTACGAGCAGTACTTC. The gene calls are TRBV6-1 and TRBJ2-7; D remains unclear. Germline values: CDR1 MNHNS, CDR2 SASEGT. V was trimmed by 6 bases and J by 1 base, leaving 10 bases between them. The CDR3 sequence is 13 residues long.

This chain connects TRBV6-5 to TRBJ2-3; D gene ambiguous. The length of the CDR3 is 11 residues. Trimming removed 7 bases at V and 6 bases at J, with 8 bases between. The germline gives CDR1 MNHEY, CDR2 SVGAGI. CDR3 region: CASTFVDTQYF. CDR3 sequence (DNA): TGTGCCAGCACCTTCGTGGATACGCAGTATTTT.

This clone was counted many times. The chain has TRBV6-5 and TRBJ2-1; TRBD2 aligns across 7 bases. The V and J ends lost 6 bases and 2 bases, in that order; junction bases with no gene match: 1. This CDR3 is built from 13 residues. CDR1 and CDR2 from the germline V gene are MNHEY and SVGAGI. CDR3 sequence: CASRRETYNEQFF. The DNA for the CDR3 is TGTGCCAGCAGGCGGGAGACCTACAATGAGCAGTTCTTC.

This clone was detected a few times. The DNA of the CDR3 is TGTGCCAGCAGTGAAAATTTGGGGGGCAATGAGCAGTTCTTC. This codes for CASSENLGGNEQFF. The chain uses TRBV6-1 and TRBJ2-1; tentatively, D is TRBD2 (6 bases). Germline V gives CDR1 MNHNS, CDR2 SASEGT. V lost 2 bases to trimming and J lost 6 bases, with 11 bases between them. The CDR3 length is 14 residues.

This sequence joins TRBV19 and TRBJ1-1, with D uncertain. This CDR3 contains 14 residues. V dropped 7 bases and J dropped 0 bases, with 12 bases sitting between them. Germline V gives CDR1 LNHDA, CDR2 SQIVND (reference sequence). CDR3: CASISRDMNTEAFF. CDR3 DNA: TGTGCCAGTATCTCAAGGGATATGAACACTGAAGCTTTCTTT.

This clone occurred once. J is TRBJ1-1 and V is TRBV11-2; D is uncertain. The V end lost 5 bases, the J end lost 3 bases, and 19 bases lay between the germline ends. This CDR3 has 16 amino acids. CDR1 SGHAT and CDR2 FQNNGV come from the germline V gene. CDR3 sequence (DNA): TGTGCCAGCAGCCCGGTTCCTCGGGAGGAAGACACTGAAGCTTTCTTT. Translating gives CASSPVPREEDTEAFF.

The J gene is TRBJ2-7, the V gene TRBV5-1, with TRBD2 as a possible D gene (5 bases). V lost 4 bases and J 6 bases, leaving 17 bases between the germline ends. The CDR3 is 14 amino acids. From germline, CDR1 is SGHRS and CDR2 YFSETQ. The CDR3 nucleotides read TGCGCCAGCAGCCCCGGGGAGCCAGAAGGCGAGCAGTACTTC. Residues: CASSPGEPEGEQYF.